What follows are 30 T cell receptor beta chains derived from one specimen sequenced in a study of blood T cell repertoires in COVID-19. Generated by immunoSEQ multiplex PCR, the TCRdb table keeps only in-frame clones and is missing some. Of 350,000 or so clones listed, around 87% are singletons. The specimen sequenced was peripheral blood. These receptor sequences come from a woman between 25 and 40 years old with COVID-19, enrolled during active disease.

The CDR3 protein is CASSELNRQYF. As DNA, the CDR3 is TGTGCCAGCAGTGAACTAAACAGGCAGTACTTC. The chain has TRBV6-1 and TRBJ2-4, with D perhaps matching TRBD1 (5 bases). The CDR3 is 11 amino acids. Trimming pared 2 bases from V and 13 bases from J, leaving 9 bases between. Germline V lookup: CDR1 MNHNS, CDR2 SASEGT.

V gene TRBV25-1 combines with J gene TRBJ1-3, with D unresolved. The CDR3 sequence is 16 residues long. In germline, CDR1 is MGHDK, CDR2 SYGVNS. Between the trimmed V and J ends, which lost 4 bases and 0 bases, there was a span of 13 bases. The CDR3 coding sequence is TGTGCCAGCAGTGCGTACGATCTCAGCTCTGGAAACACCATATATTTT. This codes for CASSAYDLSSGNTIYF.

V is TRBV2 and J is TRBJ2-5; 7 bases are a match to TRBD2. V lost 5 bases, J lost 5 bases, and 8 bases stayed unmatched. The CDR3 spans 14 residues. Per the germline V gene, CDR1 is SNHLY and CDR2 is FYNNEI. CDR3 bases: TGTGCCAGCAGTTATCAGGGAGGGGCGGAGACCCAGTACTTC. This sequence encodes CASSYQGGAETQYF.

V and J are TRBV30 and TRBJ2-7; TRBD2 agrees at 9 bases. CDR1 is GTSNPN, CDR2 SVGIG, per germline (reference sequence). The V segment lost 2 bases and the J segment 0 bases; nucleotides outside the gene matches: 2. The CDR3 sequence is 14 residues long. DNA of the CDR3: TGTGCCTGGAGTCTAGCGGGGCTCTCCTACGAGCAGTACTTC. This gives the protein CAWSLAGLSYEQYF.

This chain links TRBV28 with TRBJ1-2; no definite D call. The CDR3 extends over 18 amino acids. CDR1 and CDR2 (germline): MDHEN, SYDVKM. The germline V and J ends were trimmed by 1 base and 3 bases, with 21 bases remaining between them. CDR3 bases: TGTGCCAGCAGTTTATTCTTCAGTTCCACACCCCGATACTATGGCTACACCTTC. It specifies CASSLFFSSTPRYYGYTF.

This clone was seen a single time. The chain links TRBV4-1 to TRBJ1-6; D not resolved. V was pared by 1 base and J by 7 bases, with 11 bases between. The CDR3 length is 15 residues. The germline CDR1 and CDR2 sequences are MGHRA and YSYEKL. CDR3 nucleotides: TGCGCCAGCAGCCAAGGAGGGTTAGTCAATTCACCCCTCCACTTT. Translation: CASSQGGLVNSPLHF.

The chain combines TRBV12-3 or TRBV12-4 with TRBJ1-1; TRBD1 is a possible D gene (5 bases). This CDR3 has 12 residues. Trimming took 5 bases from V and 7 from J, leaving 11 bases between them. This chain's CDR3 is CASSRSGNEAFF. CDR3 DNA sequence: TGTGCCAGCAGTCGATCAGGGAATGAAGCTTTCTTT.

The rearrangement uses TRBV6-5 and TRBJ1-2, with 10 bases matching TRBD1. V shed 8 bases, J shed 2 bases, and the junction held 8 bases outside the gene matches. This CDR3 is built from 15 residues. Germline CDR1 and CDR2: MNHEY and SVGAGI. The CDR3 sequence is CASSSPGQGNYGYTF. The CDR3 DNA reads as TGTGCCAGCTCTTCTCCGGGACAGGGGAACTATGGCTACACCTTC.

The chain has TRBV10-3 and TRBJ2-7, with D perhaps TRBD2 (6 bases). Trimming shortened V by 2 bases and J by 4 bases, and 15 bases separated the two germline ends. The CDR3 loop spans 15 amino acids. Germline-derived CDR1 and CDR2 are ENHRY and SYGVKD. CDR3 coding DNA: TGTGCCATCAGTGAGGGCGGGACTCTATTTTACGAGCAGTACTTC. It is translated as CAISEGGTLFYEQYF.

The sample holds one count of this clone. CDR3 in amino acids: CASSRTREVGYGYTF. The DNA for the CDR3 is TGCGCCAGCAGCCGCACTCGGGAGGTGGGCTATGGCTACACCTTC. The chain recombines TRBV4-3 with TRBJ1-2; D is uncertain. CDR3 size: 15 residues. V lost 4 bases and J 4 bases, leaving 16 bases between the germline ends. Looked up from germline, CDR1 is LGHNA and CDR2 is YSLEER.

V usage is TRBV25-1 and J usage is TRBJ2-7; D perhaps matches TRBD2 (5 bases). Germline V gene data show CDR1 as MGHDK and CDR2 as SYGVNS. V lost 8 bases, J lost 6 bases, and 17 bases lay in between. This CDR3 has 13 amino acids. CDR3 nucleotide sequence: TGTGCCAGCGGCCTTAGCGACCGGGGCGAGCAGTACTTC. Residues: CASGLSDRGEQYF.

This clone was picked up one time. The genes are TRBV15 and TRBJ2-5, with 9 bases lining up with TRBD2. Trimming cost V 0 bases and J 2 bases; bases outside gene matches: 1. Looked up from germline, CDR1 is LNHNV and CDR2 is YYDKDF (reference sequence). CDR3 length equals 15 residues. The CDR3 nucleotides read TGTGCCACCAGCAGAGAGACTAGCGGACAAGAGACCCAGTACTTC. As protein: CATSRETSGQETQYF.

The genes are TRBV7-2 and TRBJ2-7; 10 positions agree with TRBD2. V trimming: 5 bases; J trimming: 8 bases; junction bases outside the gene matches: 12. The CDR3 is 15 amino acids. The V gene's germline CDR1 is SGHTA and CDR2 FQGNSA. The CDR3 is CASSRDGLAGDKQYF. The CDR3 coding sequence is TGTGCCAGCAGCAGAGACGGTCTAGCGGGAGACAAGCAGTACTTC.

This sequence joins TRBV7-2 and TRBJ2-2; D is unresolved. V lost 2 bases and J lost 3, with 4 bases in between. This CDR3 is 13 amino acids long. From germline, CDR1 is SGHTA and CDR2 FQGNSA. CDR3 nucleotides: TGTGCCAGCAGCTTACGGGACACCGGGGAGCTGTTTTTT. Amino acids: CASSLRDTGELFF.

This clone was picked up one time. The chain is built from TRBV4-3 and TRBJ2-7, with a possible D match to TRBD2 (5 bases). Between the trimmed V and J ends, which lost 0 bases and 0 bases, there was a span of 12 bases. Germline V lookup: CDR1 LGHNA, CDR2 YSLEER. The CDR3 runs 16 residues. The CDR3 here is CASSQEAAVISYEQYF. The DNA for the CDR3 is TGCGCCAGCAGCCAAGAAGCAGCGGTAATCTCCTACGAGCAGTACTTC.

This clone was counted a few times. This chain links TRBV5-4 with TRBJ1-6; no definite D call. Germline lookup yields CDR1 SGHNT and CDR2 YYREEE (reference sequence). With 0 bases removed from V and 5 bases from J, the gap between germline ends came to 15 bases. This CDR3 is 17 amino acids long. For the CDR3, the DNA is TGTGCCAGCAGCTTGGATCTTCCGGGTTCGAATAATTCACCCCTCCACTTT. This encodes CASSLDLPGSNNSPLHF.

The rearrangement joins TRBV4-1 to TRBJ1-5; D is unclear. CDR1 is MGHRA and CDR2 is YSYEKL in the germline V gene. The CDR3 length is 15 residues. Trimming removed 10 bases from V and 0 bases from J, with 16 bases in between. CDR3: CATKFEEYSNQPQHF. The CDR3 nucleotides read TGCGCCACCAAATTTGAGGAGTATAGCAATCAGCCCCAGCATTTT.

V is TRBV15 and J is TRBJ2-1; 8 bases align to TRBD2. The junction had 12 bases not matched to a gene; V was cut back by 5 bases and J by 6 bases. This CDR3 region has 16 residues. The V gene's germline CDR1 is LNHNV and CDR2 YYDKDF (reference sequence). The CDR3 DNA is TGTGCCACCAGCTCTCGTCCGGGACTAGTCCCCAATGAGCAGTTCTTC. As protein: CATSSRPGLVPNEQFF.

V gene TRBV7-8 combines with J gene TRBJ1-2; no definite D call. This CDR3 has 16 residues. Germline CDR1 and CDR2: SGHVS and FQNEAQ. With 4 bases removed from V and 8 bases from J, the gap between germline ends came to 23 bases. Here the CDR3 DNA reads TGTGCCAGCAGCTCAATTCCGGGGTTTCCAGTGGGCGGCTACACCTTC. It yields the protein CASSSIPGFPVGGYTF.

The chain carries TRBV2 and TRBJ2-5; 7 nucleotides line up with TRBD1. Germline CDR1 reads SNHLY; CDR2 reads FYNNEI. This CDR3 is 14 amino acids long. Trimming removed 8 bases from V and 7 bases from J; junction bases left unmatched: 13. This CDR3 is CASRRQGQFGTQYF. The CDR3 DNA reads TGTGCCAGCCGACGACAGGGCCAGTTTGGGACCCAGTACTTC.

V gene TRBV28 combines with J gene TRBJ1-1; TRBD1 is a possible D gene (6 bases). This CDR3 spans 12 amino acids. V lost 10 bases and J lost 4, with 13 bases in between. CDR1 MDHEN and CDR2 SYDVKM come from the germline V gene. The CDR3 coding sequence is TGTGCCACGGACCTCAGGGGCACTGAAGCTTTCTTT. Protein: CATDLRGTEAFF.

The gene calls are TRBV28 and TRBJ1-1; TRBD1 aligns across 7 bases. The CDR3 consists of 11 residues. V lost 8 bases to trimming and J lost 11 bases; unmatched junction nucleotides: 8. CDR1 is MDHEN, CDR2 SYDVKM, per germline. The chain's CDR3 is CASGTAIMAFF. The CDR3 bases are TGTGCCAGCGGGACAGCCATTATGGCTTTCTTT.

In this sample, this clone turned up once. This chain joins TRBV19 and TRBJ1-1; D not certain. V lost 4 bases, J lost 4 bases, and 13 bases lay in between. The CDR3 covers 14 residues. Germline values: CDR1 LNHDA, CDR2 SQIVND (reference sequence). The CDR3 loop reads CASSKDREGTEAFF. The CDR3 coding sequence is TGTGCCAGTAGTAAGGATAGGGAGGGCACTGAAGCTTTCTTT.

V gene TRBV7-9 combines with J gene TRBJ2-3; TRBD2 is a possible D gene (6 bases). CDR1 is SEHNR and CDR2 is FQNEAQ in the germline V gene (reference sequence). Trimming pared 3 bases from V and 11 bases from J, leaving 12 bases between. CDR3 size: 12 residues. Here the CDR3 DNA reads TGTGCCAGCAGCTTTGCGGGAAGAGGGCAGTATTTT. The encoded protein is CASSFAGRGQYF.

The rearrangement uses TRBV9 and TRBJ2-7; TRBD2 matches 9 bases. The CDR3 runs to 16 residues. Germline V gives CDR1 SGDLS, CDR2 YYNGEE. J gave up 2 bases and V 0 bases, and 6 bases lay outside the gene matches. For the CDR3, the DNA is TGTGCCAGCAGCGTAGCTGCTAGCGGGGCCACCTACGAGCAGTACTTC. Translation: CASSVAASGATYEQYF.

J is TRBJ1-1 and V is TRBV6-5; D gene unclear. V was pared by 6 bases and J by 4 bases, with 12 bases between. Germline V gene lookup returns CDR1 MNHEY and CDR2 SVGAGI. The CDR3 is 13 residues long. CDR3 DNA: TGTGCCAGCAGGTTCGAAGTCGGCACTGAAGCTTTCTTT. Residues: CASRFEVGTEAFF.

The chain uses TRBV28 and TRBJ1-5, with a weak D call TRBD1 (6 bases). From germline, CDR1 is MDHEN and CDR2 SYDVKM. CDR3 length equals 14 residues. The V end lost 2 bases, the J end lost 9 bases, and 14 bases lay between the germline ends. Here the CDR3 DNA reads TGTGCCAGCAGTTTAGAACAGGGCGTTTGGCCCCAGCATTTT. Encoded protein: CASSLEQGVWPQHF.

The chain couples TRBV4-1 to TRBJ1-5, with 8 bases lining up with TRBD1. This CDR3 comprises 14 residues. Germline trimming cut 5 bases from V and 10 bases from J; bases unmatched to any gene: 10. Germline V gene lookup returns CDR1 MGHRA and CDR2 YSYEKL. This chain's CDR3 is CASSDRGVGRPQHF. Written as DNA, the CDR3 is TGCGCCAGCAGCGACAGGGGTGTGGGGAGACCCCAGCATTTT.

The V gene is TRBV11-3, the J gene TRBJ2-7; a possible D gene is TRBD1 (6 bases). Germline assignment: CDR1 SGHNT and CDR2 YENEEA. The CDR3 covers 13 residues. Trimming removed 5 bases from V and 2 bases from J, with 10 bases in between. The CDR3 nucleotides read TGTGCCAGCAGCCCCGACAGGACCTACGAGCAGTACTTC. Its translation: CASSPDRTYEQYF.

The chain recombines TRBV30 with TRBJ1-2, with D maybe TRBD1 (6 bases). This CDR3 has 17 residues. V lost 0 bases to trimming and J lost 4 bases, with 21 bases between them. The germline CDR1 and CDR2 sequences are GTSNPN and SVGIG (reference sequence). The CDR3 here is CAWSVPHLGGRSYGYTF. DNA of the CDR3: TGTGCCTGGAGTGTACCCCATTTAGGGGGAAGGAGCTATGGCTACACCTTC.